The TCR beta chain described here comes from a study of blood T cell repertoires in COVID-19. About the study: Italy, Spain and the United States were the sources of the convalescent and acute COVID-19 samples. The analysed material was cDNA or gDNA that came from T cells, B-cell-depleted T cells, or PBMCs.

This CDR3 region has 15 residues. CDR1 and CDR2 (germline): SGHNT, YYREEE (reference sequence). V shed 2 bases, J shed 2 bases, and the junction held 3 bases outside the gene matches. Original methodology: Scientists estimated how many nucleated cells there were by amplifying reference gene primers. This table comes from immunoSEQ multiplex PCR, and its TCRdb copy is limited to in-frame clones, with some not included. D and trimming were read from the DNA, whereas the V and J calls and clone size are those reported in that table. The sample shows roughly 97,000 clones, roughly 72% of them seen only once.

The V and J genes are TRBV5-4 and TRBJ2-1, with 8 bases lining up with TRBD1. Sequencing was performed on peripheral blood. This sequence originates from a man in his sixties or seventies with acute or convalescent COVID-19. The CDR3 reads CASSLVGQAYNEQFF. The CDR3 DNA is TGTGCCAGCAGCTTAGTGGGACAGGCCTACAATGAGCAGTTCTTC.